This T cell receptor (beta chain) emerged from a study of blood T cell repertoires in COVID-19. Study details: COVID-19 samples collected from the United States, Italy and Spain covered acute and convalescent phases. The cDNA or gDNA used as material had been derived from T cells, B-cell-depleted T cells, or PBMCs.

The CDR3 is made up of 17 amino acids. Trimming removed 3 bases at V and 2 bases at J, with 18 bases between. CDR1 is WNHNN, CDR2 SYGVQD, per germline (reference sequence). TCRdb's table, derived via immunoSEQ multiplex PCR, lists solely in-frame clones and lacks some. The data show about 59,000 clones, about 73% seen once. The chain couples TRBV10-1 to TRBJ2-3; D gene ambiguous. The material sequenced was peripheral blood. This sequence was found in a woman in her 70s with acute or convalescent COVID-19. The CDR3: CASSERRTSTSTDTQYF. CDR3 in DNA: TGCGCCAGCAGTGAAAGGAGAACCTCGACGTCCACAGATACGCAGTATTTT.